The 27 T cell receptor beta chains below all came from one sample that was sequenced in a study of T cell clonotyping in hematopoietic cell transplantation. The method was immunoSEQ multiplex PCR; TCRdb's version includes in-frame clones alone and lacks a portion of them. Here the sample spans several thousand clones, around 97% being singletons. The sample in question was peripheral blood mononuclear cells, obtained 100 days after allogeneic stem cell transplant. These receptors were collected from a male patient aged 60-70 years who had an allogeneic stem cell transplant from a related donor, so the T cells may come from the graft donor. Some clones in this sample may be carry-over from other donors' samples.

The genes are TRBV19 and TRBJ1-2, with 7 bases that match TRBD1. The CDR3 runs 15 residues. Trimming at V came to 6 bases and at J to 4 bases, leaving 11 bases not matched to a gene. Germline CDR1 is LNHDA and CDR2 is SQIVND (reference sequence). The CDR3 bases are TGTGCCAGTAGAGACAGGGTCGGCGGCCGCTATGGCTACACCTTC. Its translation is CASRDRVGGRYGYTF.

The V and J genes are TRBV7-2 and TRBJ2-7, with D possibly matching TRBD2 (6 bases). The CDR3 covers 15 residues. The germline V gene has CDR1 SGHTA and CDR2 FQGNSA. V lost 5 bases and J 2 bases, leaving 16 bases between the germline ends. The CDR3: CASSPEGLPPYEQYF. For the CDR3, the DNA is TGTGCCAGCAGCCCCGAGGGACTTCCCCCCTACGAGCAGTACTTC. The variable domain in full, with the rest retrieved from reference TRBV7-2 and TRBJ2-7, is GAGVSQSPSNKVTEKGKDVELRCDPISGHTALYWYRQSLGQGLEFLIYFQGNSAPDKSGLPSDRFSAERTGGSVSTLTIQRTQQEDSAVYLCASSPEGLPPYEQYFGPGTRLTVT.

The V call is TRBV2, the J call TRBJ1-1; TRBD1 might be the D (5 bases). V lost 7 bases and J lost 4, with 16 bases in between. Germline CDR1 and CDR2: SNHLY and FYNNEI. CDR3 length: 14 residues. CDR3 DNA sequence: TGTGCCAGCAACTCTGACGGGGACCGCACTGAAGCTTTCTTT. This codes for CASNSDGDRTEAFF.

The chain uses TRBV5-4 and TRBJ1-2; D is unclear. Germline CDR1 and CDR2: SGHNT and YYREEE (reference sequence). Trimming shortened V by 0 bases and J by 4 bases, and 10 bases separated the two germline ends. The CDR3 length is 14 residues. The CDR3 region is CASSLVVGSYGYTF. The CDR3 region has the DNA TGTGCCAGCAGCTTGGTGGTGGGGAGCTATGGCTACACCTTC.

CDR3 in amino acids: CASSLNRYTEAFF. The CDR3 DNA follows: TGTGCCAGCAGCTTGAATAGGTACACTGAAGCTTTCTTT. The chain combines TRBV5-6 with TRBJ1-1; no firm D call. Germline V gives CDR1 SGHDT, CDR2 YYEEEE. The CDR3 covers 13 residues. V was shortened by 1 base and J by 3 bases, with 7 bases between the two germline ends.

The chain combines TRBV4-3 with TRBJ2-2, with D possibly being TRBD1 or TRBD2 (5 bases each). CDR1 and CDR2 (germline): LGHNA, YSLEER. V was trimmed by 0 bases and J by 1 base, leaving 12 bases between them. This CDR3 is built from 17 residues. The CDR3 DNA reads as TGCGCCAGCAGCCAAGAGGGGCTAGCCTTGAACACCGGGGAGCTGTTTTTT. This codes for CASSQEGLALNTGELFF.

The chain couples TRBV11-2 to TRBJ2-2, with D perhaps matching TRBD1 (5 bases). Trimming pared 3 bases from V and 6 bases from J, leaving 8 bases between. Germline values: CDR1 SGHAT, CDR2 FQNNGV. CDR3 size: 13 residues. The CDR3 loop reads CASSLGRAGELFF. DNA of the CDR3: TGTGCCAGCAGCTTGGGGCGCGCCGGGGAGCTGTTTTTT.

The chain uses TRBV19 and TRBJ1-5; D unclear. The CDR3 totals 13 residues. Germline CDR1 reads LNHDA; CDR2 reads SQIVND (reference sequence). With 3 bases removed from V and 7 bases from J, the gap between germline ends came to 10 bases. CDR3 loop: CASSIQPNQPQHF. The DNA of the CDR3 is TGTGCCAGTAGTATCCAGCCAAACCAGCCCCAGCATTTT.

The V and J genes are TRBV28 and TRBJ1-5, with TRBD1 matching 9 bases. This CDR3 is built from 14 residues. Germline trimming cut 9 bases from V and 3 bases from J; bases unmatched to any gene: 6. Germline CDR1 and CDR2: MDHEN and SYDVKM. The CDR3 here is CASGGQGINQPQHF. The CDR3 coding sequence is TGTGCCAGTGGGGGACAGGGCATCAATCAGCCCCAGCATTTT. Variable domain in full (rest from reference TRBV28 and TRBJ1-5): DVKVTQSSRYLVKRTGEKVFLECVQDMDHENMFWYRQDPGLGLRLIYFSYDVKMKEKGDIPEGYSVSREKKERFSLILESASTNQTSMYLCASGGQGINQPQHFGDGTRLSIL.

The V and J genes are TRBV28 and TRBJ1-5, with 7 bases that match TRBD1. J gave up 5 bases and V 2 bases, and 15 bases lay outside the gene matches. The CDR3 contains 18 residues. Per the germline V gene, CDR1 is MDHEN and CDR2 is SYDVKM. The CDR3 region is CASSLGGDSVGTDQPQHF. For the CDR3, the DNA is TGTGCCAGCAGTTTAGGGGGGGACAGCGTGGGAACCGATCAGCCCCAGCATTTT. Full variable domain (missing parts from reference TRBV28 and TRBJ1-5): DVKVTQSSRYLVKRTGEKVFLECVQDMDHENMFWYRQDPGLGLRLIYFSYDVKMKEKGDIPEGYSVSREKKERFSLILESASTNQTSMYLCASSLGGDSVGTDQPQHFGDGTRLSIL.

This rearrangement joins TRBV7-3 to TRBJ2-5; possibly TRBD2 for D (5 bases). V lost 5 bases and J lost 1, with 14 bases in between. The CDR3 extends over 15 amino acids. Germline values: CDR1 SGHTA, CDR2 FQGTGA. The CDR3 DNA reads as TGTGCCAGCAGCCCGGTGGCGGGCCCCCAAGAGACCCAGTACTTC. Its translation: CASSPVAGPQETQYF.

The V call is TRBV6-5, the J call TRBJ2-5; 13 positions match TRBD2. The CDR3 spans 15 residues. The junction had 0 bases not matched to a gene; V was cut back by 0 bases and J by 5 bases. The V gene's germline CDR1 is MNHEY and CDR2 SVGAGI. CDR3 protein: CASSYSTSGGETQYF. Here the CDR3 DNA reads TGTGCCAGCAGTTACTCGACTAGCGGGGGGGAGACCCAGTACTTC.

The chain combines TRBV7-2 with TRBJ2-5; D is perhaps TRBD1 or TRBD2 (5 bases each). The ends were cut back, 1 base at V and 0 bases at J, with 12 bases in the middle. Germline values: CDR1 SGHTA, CDR2 FQGNSA. The CDR3 consists of 16 residues. Here the CDR3 reads CASSLGGVKYQETQYF. The CDR3 DNA sequence: TGTGCCAGCAGCTTAGGAGGGGTAAAGTACCAAGAGACCCAGTACTTC.

The chain recombines TRBV29-1 with TRBJ2-2; possibly TRBD2 for D (5 bases). CDR3 length equals 14 residues. Germline V gene lookup returns CDR1 SQVTM and CDR2 ANQGSEA. V was clipped by 3 bases and J by 1 base, with 9 bases between them. CDR3 bases: TGCAGCGTTGACAGCGGAAGGAACACCGGGGAGCTGTTTTTT. This codes for CSVDSGRNTGELFF.

V is TRBV28 and J is TRBJ2-3; 13 bases match TRBD2. The CDR3 contains 17 residues. The germline CDR1 and CDR2 sequences are MDHEN and SYDVKM. J lost 4 bases, V lost 5 bases, and 9 bases had no gene match. The CDR3 bases are TGTGCCAGCAGTGAGACTAGCGGGGGGCCATCGGCAGATACGCAGTATTTT. It codes for CASSETSGGPSADTQYF.

This rearrangement joins TRBV7-8 to TRBJ1-5, with 10 bases fitting TRBD1. The germline V gene encodes CDR1 SGHVS and CDR2 FQNEAQ. The CDR3 sequence is 16 residues long. The trim removed 3 bases at V and 9 bases at J, leaving 11 bases unmatched. The DNA for the CDR3 is TGTGCCAGCAGCTTCCGGACAGGGGGGGGCAATTGGCCCCAGCATTTT. This translates into CASSFRTGGGNWPQHF.

The chain joins TRBV11-2 to TRBJ2-5, with 7 bases identical to TRBD2. The germline gives CDR1 SGHAT, CDR2 FQNNGV. J lost 2 bases, V lost 2 bases, and 5 bases had no gene match. CDR3 size: 15 residues. Written as DNA, the CDR3 is TGTGCCAGCAGCTTACGGCGGGGGACGCAAGAGACCCAGTACTTC. Amino acids: CASSLRRGTQETQYF.

This chain links TRBV28 with TRBJ1-5; D unresolved. Trimming pared 8 bases from V and 5 bases from J, leaving 13 bases between. Germline CDR1 MDHEN, CDR2 SYDVKM. This CDR3 spans 13 amino acids. As DNA, the CDR3 is TGTGCCAGCCGAGGGCCCAGTTATCAGCCCCAGCATTTT. Translated, it gives CASRGPSYQPQHF.

The rearrangement joins TRBV7-9 to TRBJ1-1; D call uncertain. The V and J ends lost 1 base and 0 bases respectively, with 6 bases between them. Germline CDR1 reads SEHNR; CDR2 reads FQNEAQ (reference sequence). This CDR3 comprises 14 residues. CDR3 residues: CASSLGAVNTEAFF. The CDR3 DNA follows: TGTGCCAGCAGCTTAGGGGCAGTGAACACTGAAGCTTTCTTT.

The chain couples TRBV11-3 to TRBJ2-7; no definite D call. The CDR3 loop spans 15 amino acids. Germline V gives CDR1 SGHNT, CDR2 YENEEA. V shed 1 base and J shed 6 bases, with 16 bases lying between them. CDR3 amino acids: CASSLGENLSSEQYF. The DNA of the CDR3 is TGTGCCAGCAGCTTAGGAGAGAATCTCAGCTCCGAGCAGTACTTC.

The chain joins TRBV6-4 to TRBJ1-5; D is undetermined. The germline CDR1 and CDR2 sequences are MRHNA and SNTAGT. The length of the CDR3 is 13 residues. V was pared by 5 bases and J by 4 bases, with 9 bases between. The CDR3 reads CASSREVNQPQHF. The CDR3 DNA reads TGTGCCAGCAGTAGGGAGGTGAATCAGCCCCAGCATTTT.

This rearrangement joins TRBV9 to TRBJ2-3, with 7 bases aligning to TRBD1. Germline V gene sequence: CDR1 SGDLS, CDR2 YYNGEE. The CDR3 is made up of 15 amino acids. V lost 2 bases to trimming and J lost 6 bases; unmatched junction nucleotides: 9. As DNA, the CDR3 is TGTGCCAGCAGCGTCGAGGGGTTCAGGGGGGATACGCAGTATTTT. Amino acid sequence: CASSVEGFRGDTQYF.

The V call is TRBV7-9, the J call TRBJ2-2; D tentatively reads TRBD1 or TRBD2 (5 bases each). The V end lost 0 bases, the J end lost 9 bases, and 14 bases lay between the germline ends. The CDR3 has 15 amino acids. Germline CDR1 and CDR2: SEHNR and FQNEAQ (reference sequence). The CDR3, as DNA: TGTGCCAGCAGCTTAGCCGGGGCCCAAACCAGGGAGCTGTTTTTT. Encoded protein: CASSLAGAQTRELFF.

V is TRBV19 and J is TRBJ2-7; D is ambiguous. CDR3 length: 14 amino acids. V lost 3 bases and J lost 3, with 12 bases in between. Per germline, CDR1 LNHDA and CDR2 SQIVND (reference sequence). The DNA of the CDR3 is TGTGCCAGTAGTATGTTTGACGGCCGCTACGAGCAGTACTTC. Translating it yields CASSMFDGRYEQYF.

The rearrangement uses TRBV4-2 and TRBJ2-7; TRBD2 matches at 10 bases. Germline V gene data show CDR1 as LGHNA and CDR2 as YNFKEQ. The CDR3 spans 17 residues. V trimming: 3 bases; J trimming: 1 base; junction bases outside the gene matches: 9. DNA of the CDR3: TGTGCCAGCAGCCACGTATCCACTAGCGGGGCTTCCTACGAGCAGTACTTC. Its protein product is CASSHVSTSGASYEQYF.

The chain uses TRBV4-1 and TRBJ1-4, with D hard to call. This CDR3 has 13 amino acids. Trimming left V 4 bases short and J 4 bases short, with 7 bases between. Germline CDR1 reads MGHRA; CDR2 reads YSYEKL. Here the CDR3 DNA reads TGCGCCAGCAGCCTTAGAGTTAATGAAAAACTGTTTTTT. Protein sequence: CASSLRVNEKLFF.

This clone has a single count. The chain joins TRBV21-1 to TRBJ1-4; the table's D call, TRBD1, was not checked against the DNA. TRBV21-1 is given as a pseudogene. This CDR3 has 16 residues. The CDR3 region has the DNA TGTGCCAGCAGCAAAGTAGGAAGACAGTCTCATGAAAAACTGTTTTTT. Protein sequence: CASSKVGRQSHEKLFF.